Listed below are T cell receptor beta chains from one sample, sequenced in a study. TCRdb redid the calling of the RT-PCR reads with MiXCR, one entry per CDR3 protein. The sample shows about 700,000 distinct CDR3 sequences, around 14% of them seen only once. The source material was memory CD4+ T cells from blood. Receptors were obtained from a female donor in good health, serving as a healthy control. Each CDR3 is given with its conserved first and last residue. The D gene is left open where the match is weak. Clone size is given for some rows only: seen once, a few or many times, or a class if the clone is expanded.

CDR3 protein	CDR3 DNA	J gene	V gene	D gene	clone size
CATSTGGFYEQYF	TGTGCCACCTCGACAGGGGGATTCTACGAGCAGTACTTC	TRBJ2-7	TRBV6-1	TRBD1	few
CSASAGGVGTDTQYF	TGCAGCGCGTCTGCGGGAGGGGTGGGCACAGATACGCAGTATTTT	TRBJ2-3	TRBV29-1	TRBD2	many
CASSSLDSSTYNEQFF	TGTGCCAGCAGTTCCTTGGACAGTTCGACCTACAATGAGCAGTTCTTC	TRBJ2-1	TRBV28	.	.
CASSQNIYEQYF	TGTGCCAGCAGCCAAAACATCTACGAGCAGTACTTC	TRBJ2-7	TRBV3-1	.	few
CSAMERTNEKLFF	TGCAGTGCTATGGAGAGAACTAATGAAAAACTGTTTTTT	TRBJ1-4	TRBV20-1	.	.
CASSPGLAGVVEQYF	TGCGCCAGCAGCCCGGGACTAGCGGGAGTGGTTGAGCAGTACTTC	TRBJ2-7	TRBV5-1	TRBD2	many
CASSLMGKTNTEAFF	TGCGCCAGCAGCTTGATGGGCAAGACGAACACTGAAGCTTTCTTT	TRBJ1-1	TRBV5-1	.	.
CASSIGGLSRNTQYF	TGTGCCAGCTCCATAGGCGGGCTTAGCCGAAATACGCAGTATTTT	TRBJ2-3	TRBV9	.	few
CASSGGGTNEKLFF	TGCGCCAGCAGCGGAGGGGGCACTAATGAAAAACTGTTTTTT	TRBJ1-4	TRBV5-1	TRBD1	few
CASSPQGWGNTIYF	TGTGCCAGCTCACCACAGGGATGGGGAAACACCATATATTTT	TRBJ1-3	TRBV18	.	.
CASRDYNQPQHF	TGTGCCAGCAGGGATTACAATCAGCCCCAGCATTTT	TRBJ1-5	TRBV27	.	few